The clone carrying this TCR beta chain has just a few counts. Its matching antigen is unknown. Investigators profiled TCR beta VDJ and CDR3 from genomic DNA template. TCRdb analysed the reads with MiXCR anew, one entry per CDR3 protein. The repertoire holds 150,000 to 200,000 distinct CDR3 sequences, with about 60% as singletons. This specimen comes from a study of CD8+CD57+ T cells in acquired aplastic anemia. About the study: Across the sorted CD4+ and CD8+ cells, DNA amounts averaged roughly 3 ug. Healthy donor CD4+ cell samples had a mean of roughly 10 million reads. Study observations and caveats: Patients showed no significant difference from controls in CD8+ Simpson's diversity. Patients and controls shared roughly 30 CD8+ CDR3 sequences, which appeared highly expressed in patients and within their immunodominant clones.

The sequenced material came from sorted CD4+, CD8+, or CD8+CD57+ T cells (not recorded which) from PBMCs. The source of this sequence is a human donor in good health.

CDR3 loop: CASSPGDGGVYEQYF. The CDR3 region has the DNA TGTGCCAGCAGCCCTGGGGATGGGGGAGTCTACGAGCAGTACTTC. The chain is built from TRBV3-1 and TRBJ2-7; D could derive from TRBD1 or TRBD2 (5 bases each). Germline CDR1 is LGHDT and CDR2 is YNNKEL (reference sequence). The CDR3 sequence is 15 residues long. V was pared by 4 bases and J by 3 bases, with 16 bases between.